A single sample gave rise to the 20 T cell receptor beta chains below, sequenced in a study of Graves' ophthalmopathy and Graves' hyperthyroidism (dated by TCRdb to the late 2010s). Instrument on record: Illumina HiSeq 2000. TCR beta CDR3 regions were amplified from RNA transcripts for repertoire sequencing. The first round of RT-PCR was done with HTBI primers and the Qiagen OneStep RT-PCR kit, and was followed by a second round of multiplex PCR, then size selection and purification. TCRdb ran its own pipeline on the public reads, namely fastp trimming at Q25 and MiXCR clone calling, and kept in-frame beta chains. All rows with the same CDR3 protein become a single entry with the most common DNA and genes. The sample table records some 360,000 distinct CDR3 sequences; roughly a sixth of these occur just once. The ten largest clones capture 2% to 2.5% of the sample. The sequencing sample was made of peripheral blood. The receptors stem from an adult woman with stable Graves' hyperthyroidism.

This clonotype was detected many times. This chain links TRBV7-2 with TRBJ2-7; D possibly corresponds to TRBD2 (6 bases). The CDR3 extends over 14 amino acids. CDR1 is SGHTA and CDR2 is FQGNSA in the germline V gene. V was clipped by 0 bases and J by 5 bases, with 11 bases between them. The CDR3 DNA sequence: TGTGCCAGCAGCTTAGCGCGGGGAACCCACGAGCAGTACTTC. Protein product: CASSLARGTHEQYF.

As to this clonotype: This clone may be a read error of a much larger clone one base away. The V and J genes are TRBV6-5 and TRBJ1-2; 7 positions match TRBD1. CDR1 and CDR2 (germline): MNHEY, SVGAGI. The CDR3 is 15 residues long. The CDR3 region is CASSYRDRHNYGFTF. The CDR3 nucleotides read TGTGCCAGCAGTTACCGGGACAGACACAACTATGGCTTCACCTTC.

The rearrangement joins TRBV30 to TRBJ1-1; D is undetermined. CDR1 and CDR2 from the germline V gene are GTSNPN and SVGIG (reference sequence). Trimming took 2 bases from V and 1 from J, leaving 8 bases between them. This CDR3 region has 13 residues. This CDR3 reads CAWSFIANTEAFF. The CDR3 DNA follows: TGTGCCTGGAGTTTTATCGCGAACACTGAAGCTTTCTTT.

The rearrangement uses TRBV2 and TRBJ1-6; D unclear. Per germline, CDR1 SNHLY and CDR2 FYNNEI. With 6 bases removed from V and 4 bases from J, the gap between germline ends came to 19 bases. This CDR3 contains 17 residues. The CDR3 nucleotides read TGTGCCAGCAGGCGACACGCGACAAACAATTATAATTCACCCCTCCACTTT. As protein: CASRRHATNNYNSPLHF.

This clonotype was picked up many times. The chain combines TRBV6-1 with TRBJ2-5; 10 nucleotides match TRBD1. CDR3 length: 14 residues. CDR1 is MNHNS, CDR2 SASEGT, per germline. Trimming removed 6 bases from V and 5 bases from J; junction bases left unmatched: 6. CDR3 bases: TGTGCCAGCAGGCCTGACAGGGGGCAGGAGACCCAGTACTTC. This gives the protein CASRPDRGQETQYF.

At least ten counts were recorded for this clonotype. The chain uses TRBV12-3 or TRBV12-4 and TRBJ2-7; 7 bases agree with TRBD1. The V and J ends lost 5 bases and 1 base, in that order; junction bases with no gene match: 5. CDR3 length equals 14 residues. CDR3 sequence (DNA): TGTGCCAGCAGTCTAAGGGGACAGTCCTACGAGCAGTACTTC. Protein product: CASSLRGQSYEQYF.

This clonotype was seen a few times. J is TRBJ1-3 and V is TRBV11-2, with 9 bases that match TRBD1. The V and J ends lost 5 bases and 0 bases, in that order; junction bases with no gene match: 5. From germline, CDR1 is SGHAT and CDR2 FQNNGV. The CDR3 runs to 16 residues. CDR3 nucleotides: TGTGCCAGCAGCCCAGACAGGGGGATCTCTGGAAACACCATATATTTT. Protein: CASSPDRGISGNTIYF.

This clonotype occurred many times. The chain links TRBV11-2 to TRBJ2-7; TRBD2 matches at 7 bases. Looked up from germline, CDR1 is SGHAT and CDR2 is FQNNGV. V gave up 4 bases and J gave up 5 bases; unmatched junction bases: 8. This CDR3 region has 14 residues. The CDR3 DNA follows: TGTGCCAGCAGCTCCTTGCGGGAGACCCACGAGCAGTACTTC. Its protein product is CASSSLRETHEQYF.

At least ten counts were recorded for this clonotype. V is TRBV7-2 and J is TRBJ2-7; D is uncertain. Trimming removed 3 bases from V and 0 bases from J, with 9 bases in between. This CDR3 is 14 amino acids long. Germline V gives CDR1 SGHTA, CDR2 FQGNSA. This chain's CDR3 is CASSFFRNSYEQYF. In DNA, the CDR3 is TGTGCCAGCAGCTTTTTTCGAAACTCCTACGAGCAGTACTTC. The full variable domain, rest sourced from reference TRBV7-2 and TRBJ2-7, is GAGVSQSPSNKVTEKGKDVELRCDPISGHTALYWYRQSLGQGLEFLIYFQGNSAPDKSGLPSDRFSAERTGGSVSTLTIQRTQQEDSAVYLCASSFFRNSYEQYFGPGTRLTVT.

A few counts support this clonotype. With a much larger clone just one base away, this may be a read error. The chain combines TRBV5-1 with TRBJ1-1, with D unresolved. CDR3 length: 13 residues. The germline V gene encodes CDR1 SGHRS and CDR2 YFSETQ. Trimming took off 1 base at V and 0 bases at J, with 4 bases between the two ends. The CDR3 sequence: CASSLFLNTEAFF. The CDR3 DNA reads TGCGCCAGCAGCTTGTTTCTGAACACTGAAGCTTTCTTT.

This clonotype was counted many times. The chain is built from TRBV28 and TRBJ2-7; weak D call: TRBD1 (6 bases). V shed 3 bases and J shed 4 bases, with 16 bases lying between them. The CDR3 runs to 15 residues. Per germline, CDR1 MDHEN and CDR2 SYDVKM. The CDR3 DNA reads TGTGCCAGCAGTTTCGGTAGAGGCAGGGGTTACGAGCAGTACTTC. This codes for CASSFGRGRGYEQYF.

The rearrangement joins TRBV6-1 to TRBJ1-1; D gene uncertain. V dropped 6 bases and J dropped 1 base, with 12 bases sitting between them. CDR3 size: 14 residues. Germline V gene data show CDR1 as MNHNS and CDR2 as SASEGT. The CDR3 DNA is TGTGCCAGCAGCCCAATTACGAAGAACACTGAAGCTTTCTTT. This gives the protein CASSPITKNTEAFF.

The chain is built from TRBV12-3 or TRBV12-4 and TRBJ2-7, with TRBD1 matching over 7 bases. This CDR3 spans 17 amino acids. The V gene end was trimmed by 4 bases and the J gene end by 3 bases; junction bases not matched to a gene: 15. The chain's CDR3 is CASSSFLRGKRDYEQYF. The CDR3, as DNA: TGTGCCAGCAGTTCCTTCCTCAGGGGGAAGAGGGACTACGAGCAGTACTTC.

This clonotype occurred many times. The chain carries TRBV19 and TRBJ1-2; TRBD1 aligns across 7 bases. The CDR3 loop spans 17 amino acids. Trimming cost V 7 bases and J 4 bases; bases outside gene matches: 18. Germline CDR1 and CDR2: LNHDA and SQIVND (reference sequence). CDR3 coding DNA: TGTGCCAGTATCCCCGGACAGGAGCATCAATGGCGCTATGGCTACACCTTC. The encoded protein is CASIPGQEHQWRYGYTF.

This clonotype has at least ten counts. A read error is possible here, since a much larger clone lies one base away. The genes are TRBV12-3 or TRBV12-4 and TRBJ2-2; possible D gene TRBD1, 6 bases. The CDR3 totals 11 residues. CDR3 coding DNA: TGTGCCAGCAAGATTGGACAGCAGCTGTTGTTT. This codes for CASKIGQQLLF.

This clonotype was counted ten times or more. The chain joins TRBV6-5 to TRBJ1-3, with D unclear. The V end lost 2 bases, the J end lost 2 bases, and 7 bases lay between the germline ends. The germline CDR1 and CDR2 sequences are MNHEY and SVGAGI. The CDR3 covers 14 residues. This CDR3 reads CASSYRRTGNTIYF. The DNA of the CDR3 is TGTGCCAGCAGTTACAGGCGGACTGGAAACACCATATATTTT.

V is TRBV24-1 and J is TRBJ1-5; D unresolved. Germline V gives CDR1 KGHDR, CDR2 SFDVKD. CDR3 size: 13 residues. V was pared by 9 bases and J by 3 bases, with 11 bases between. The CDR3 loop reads CATLGETNQPQHF. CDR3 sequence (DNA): TGTGCCACCCTCGGGGAAACCAATCAGCCCCAGCATTTT.

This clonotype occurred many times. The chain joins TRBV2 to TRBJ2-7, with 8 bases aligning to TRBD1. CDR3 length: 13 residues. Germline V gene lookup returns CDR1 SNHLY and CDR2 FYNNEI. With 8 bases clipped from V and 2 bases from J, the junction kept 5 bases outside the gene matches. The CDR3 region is CASVRDRTYEQYF. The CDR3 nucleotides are TGTGCCAGCGTCCGGGACAGGACCTACGAGCAGTACTTC.

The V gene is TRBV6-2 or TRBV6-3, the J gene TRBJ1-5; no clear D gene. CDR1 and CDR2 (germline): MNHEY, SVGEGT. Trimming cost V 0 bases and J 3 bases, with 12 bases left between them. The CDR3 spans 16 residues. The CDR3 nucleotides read TGTGCCAGCAGTTACTCGTTTGTAGGAGCCAATCAGCCCCAGCATTTT. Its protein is CASSYSFVGANQPQHF.

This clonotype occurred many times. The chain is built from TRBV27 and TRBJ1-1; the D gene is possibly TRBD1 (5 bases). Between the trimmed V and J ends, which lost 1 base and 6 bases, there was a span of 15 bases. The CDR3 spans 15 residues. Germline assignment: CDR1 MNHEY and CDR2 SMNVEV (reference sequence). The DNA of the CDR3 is TGTGCCAGCAGTTTATTAGGGTCAGGGAGATCTGAAGCTTTCTTT. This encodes CASSLLGSGRSEAFF.